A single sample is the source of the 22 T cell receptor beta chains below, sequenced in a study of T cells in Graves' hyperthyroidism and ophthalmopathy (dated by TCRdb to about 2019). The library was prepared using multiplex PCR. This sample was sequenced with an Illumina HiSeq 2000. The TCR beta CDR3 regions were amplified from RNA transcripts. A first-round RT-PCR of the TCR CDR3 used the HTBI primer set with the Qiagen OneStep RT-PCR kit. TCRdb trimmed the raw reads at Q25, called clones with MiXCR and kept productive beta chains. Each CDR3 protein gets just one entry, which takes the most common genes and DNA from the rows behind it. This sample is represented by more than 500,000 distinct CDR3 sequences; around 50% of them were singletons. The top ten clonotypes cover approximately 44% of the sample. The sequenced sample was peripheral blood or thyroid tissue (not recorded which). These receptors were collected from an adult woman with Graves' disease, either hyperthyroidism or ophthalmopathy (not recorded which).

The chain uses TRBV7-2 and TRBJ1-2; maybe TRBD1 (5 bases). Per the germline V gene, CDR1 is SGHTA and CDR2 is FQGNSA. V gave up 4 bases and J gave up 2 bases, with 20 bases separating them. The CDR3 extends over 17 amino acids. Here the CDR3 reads CASSWTSGTTGNYGYTF. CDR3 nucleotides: TGTGCCAGCAGCTGGACGTCCGGGACGACGGGGAACTATGGCTACACCTTC.

CDR3 sequence: CAISERTLNTEAFF. In nucleotides, the CDR3 is TGTGCCATCAGTGAACGAACGCTGAACACTGAAGCTTTCTTT. The chain links TRBV10-3 to TRBJ1-1; D not certain. The germline CDR1 and CDR2 sequences are ENHRY and SYGVKD. This CDR3 is built from 14 residues. V was cut by 3 bases and J by 0 bases, with 8 bases left in between.

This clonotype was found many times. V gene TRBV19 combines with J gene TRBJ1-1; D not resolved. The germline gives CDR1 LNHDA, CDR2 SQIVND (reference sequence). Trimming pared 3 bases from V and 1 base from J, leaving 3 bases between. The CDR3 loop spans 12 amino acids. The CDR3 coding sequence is TGTGCCAGTAGTATTTCGAACACTGAAGCTTTCTTT. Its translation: CASSISNTEAFF.

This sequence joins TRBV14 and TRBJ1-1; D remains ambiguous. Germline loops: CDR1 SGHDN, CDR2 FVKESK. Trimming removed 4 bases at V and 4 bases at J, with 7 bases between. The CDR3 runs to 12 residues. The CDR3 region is CASSPGSTEAFF. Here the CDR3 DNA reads TGTGCCAGCAGCCCGGGGAGCACTGAAGCTTTCTTT.

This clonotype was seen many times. The CDR3 here is CSARTRLDTEQYF. Written as DNA, the CDR3 is TGCAGTGCACGGACTCGCCTGGATACCGAGCAGTACTTC. The chain recombines TRBV20-1 with TRBJ2-7, with D perhaps matching TRBD2 (5 bases). There are 13 residues in the CDR3. The V end was cut by 6 bases, the J end by 6 bases, with 18 bases between. Germline CDR1 is DFQATT and CDR2 is SNEGSKA (reference sequence).

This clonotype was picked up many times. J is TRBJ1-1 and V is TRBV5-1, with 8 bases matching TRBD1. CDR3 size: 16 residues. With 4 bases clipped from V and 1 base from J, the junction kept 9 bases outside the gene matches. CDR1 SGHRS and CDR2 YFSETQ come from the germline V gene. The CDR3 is CASSTDPGTGNTEAFF. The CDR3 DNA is TGCGCCAGCAGCACCGACCCCGGGACAGGGAACACTGAAGCTTTCTTT.

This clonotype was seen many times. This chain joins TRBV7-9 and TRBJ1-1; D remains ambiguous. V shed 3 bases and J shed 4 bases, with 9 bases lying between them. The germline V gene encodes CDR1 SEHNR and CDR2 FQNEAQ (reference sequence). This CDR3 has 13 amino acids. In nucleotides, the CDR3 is TGTGCCAGCAGCTTGGGGTCGAGCACTGAAGCTTTCTTT. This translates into CASSLGSSTEAFF.

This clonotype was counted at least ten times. The CDR3 region is CASTLAQGNQPQHF. The CDR3 region has the DNA TGTGCCAGCACCTTAGCACAGGGTAATCAGCCCCAGCATTTT. This chain uses TRBV12-3 or TRBV12-4 with TRBJ1-5; D may be TRBD1 (6 bases). The CDR3 has 14 residues. V dropped 7 bases and J dropped 4 bases, with 14 bases sitting between them.

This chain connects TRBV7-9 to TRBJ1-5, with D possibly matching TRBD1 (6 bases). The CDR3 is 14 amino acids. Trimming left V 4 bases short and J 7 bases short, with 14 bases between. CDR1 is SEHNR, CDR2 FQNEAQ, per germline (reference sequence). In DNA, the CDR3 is TGTGCCAGCAGCTCTGGGGGGGGCGAGCAGCCCCAGCATTTT. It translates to CASSSGGGEQPQHF.

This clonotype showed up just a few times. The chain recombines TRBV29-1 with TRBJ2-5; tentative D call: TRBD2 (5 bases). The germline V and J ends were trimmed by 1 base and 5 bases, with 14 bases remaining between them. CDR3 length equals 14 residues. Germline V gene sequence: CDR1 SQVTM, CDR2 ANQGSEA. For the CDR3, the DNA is TGCAGCGTTGAAGGGGGAGTCGGCGTGGAGACCCAGTACTTC. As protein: CSVEGGVGVETQYF.

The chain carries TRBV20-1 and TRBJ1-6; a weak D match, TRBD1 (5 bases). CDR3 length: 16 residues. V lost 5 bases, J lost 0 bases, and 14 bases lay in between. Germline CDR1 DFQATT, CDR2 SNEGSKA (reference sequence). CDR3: CSARTSASSYNSPLHF. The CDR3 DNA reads TGCAGTGCTCGGACATCTGCTAGCTCCTATAATTCACCCCTCCACTTT.

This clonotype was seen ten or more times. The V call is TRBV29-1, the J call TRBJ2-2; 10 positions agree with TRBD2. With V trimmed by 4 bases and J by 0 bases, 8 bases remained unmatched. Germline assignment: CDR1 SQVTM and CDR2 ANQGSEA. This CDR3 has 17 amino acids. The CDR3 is CSVASTGLAANTGELFF. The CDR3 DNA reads TGCAGCGTTGCCTCTACCGGACTAGCGGCGAACACCGGGGAGCTGTTTTTT.

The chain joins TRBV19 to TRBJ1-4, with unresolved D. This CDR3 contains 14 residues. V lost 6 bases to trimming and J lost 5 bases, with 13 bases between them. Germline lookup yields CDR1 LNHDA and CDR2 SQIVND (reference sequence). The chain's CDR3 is CASSDKDGNEKLFF. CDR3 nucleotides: TGTGCCAGTAGCGATAAGGACGGGAATGAAAAACTGTTTTTT.

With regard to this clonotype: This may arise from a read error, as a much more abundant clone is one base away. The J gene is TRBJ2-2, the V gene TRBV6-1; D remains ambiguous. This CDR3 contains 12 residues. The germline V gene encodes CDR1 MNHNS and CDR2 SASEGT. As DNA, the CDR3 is TGTGCCAACAGTGGCGTGACCGGGGAGCTGTTTTTT. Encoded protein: CANSGVTGELFF.

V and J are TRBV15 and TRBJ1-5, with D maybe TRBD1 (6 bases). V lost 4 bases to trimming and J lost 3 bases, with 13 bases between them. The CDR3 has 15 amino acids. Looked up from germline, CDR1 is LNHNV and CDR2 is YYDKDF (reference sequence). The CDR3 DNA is TGTGCCACCAGCAAAGGGGACACTCACAATCAGCCCCAGCATTTT. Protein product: CATSKGDTHNQPQHF. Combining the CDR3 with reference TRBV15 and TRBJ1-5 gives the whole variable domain DAMVIQNPRYQVTQFGKPVTLSCSQTLNHNVMYWYQQKSSQAPKLLFHYYDKDFNNEADTPDNFQSRRPNTSFCFLDIRSPGLGDTAMYLCATSKGDTHNQPQHFGDGTRLSIL.

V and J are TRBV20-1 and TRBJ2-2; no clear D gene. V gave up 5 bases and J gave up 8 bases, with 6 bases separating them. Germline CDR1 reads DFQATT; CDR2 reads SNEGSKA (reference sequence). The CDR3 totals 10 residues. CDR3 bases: TGCAGTGCTGGAACAGGGGAGCTGTTTTTT. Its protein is CSAGTGELFF.

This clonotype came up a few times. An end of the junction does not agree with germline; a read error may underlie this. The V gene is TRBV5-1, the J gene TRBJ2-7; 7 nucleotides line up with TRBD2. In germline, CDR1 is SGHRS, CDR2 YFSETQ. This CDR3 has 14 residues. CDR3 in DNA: TGTGCCAGCAGACCACGACTAGCACCCTACGAGCAGTACTTC. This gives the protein CASRPRLAPYEQYF.

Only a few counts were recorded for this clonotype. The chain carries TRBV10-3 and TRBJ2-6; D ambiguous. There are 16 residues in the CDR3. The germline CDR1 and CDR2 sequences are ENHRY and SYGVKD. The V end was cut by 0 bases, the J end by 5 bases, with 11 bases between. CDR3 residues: CAISESPSPWANVLTF. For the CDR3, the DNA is TGTGCCATCAGTGAGTCCCCCTCCCCTTGGGCCAACGTCCTGACTTTC.

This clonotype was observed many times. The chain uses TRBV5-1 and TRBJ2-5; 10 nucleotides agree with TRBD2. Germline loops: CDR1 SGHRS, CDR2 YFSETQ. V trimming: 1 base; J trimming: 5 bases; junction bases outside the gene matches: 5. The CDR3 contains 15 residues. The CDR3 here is CASSLFVAGGETQYF. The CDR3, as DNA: TGCGCCAGCAGCTTGTTCGTAGCGGGGGGTGAGACCCAGTACTTC. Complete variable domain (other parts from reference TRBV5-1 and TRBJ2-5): KAGVTQTPRYLIKTRGQQVTLSCSPISGHRSVSWYQQTPGQGLQFLFEYFSETQRNKGNFPGRFSGRQFSNSRSEMNVSTLELGDSALYLCASSLFVAGGETQYFGPGTRLLVL.

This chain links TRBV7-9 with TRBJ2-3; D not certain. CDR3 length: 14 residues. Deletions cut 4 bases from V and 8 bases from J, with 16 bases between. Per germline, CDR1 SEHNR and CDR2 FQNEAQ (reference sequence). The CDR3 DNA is TGTGCCAGCAGCTCTCGATCGCCTGCTGGTACGCAGTATTTT. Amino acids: CASSSRSPAGTQYF.

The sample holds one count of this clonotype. The DNA of the CDR3 is TGCGCCAGCAGCTTGGCGGCGGGAGCTGGAAACACCTTC. Translating gives CASSLAAGAGNTF. This chain connects TRBV5-1 to TRBJ1-2; D unresolved. The CDR3 loop spans 13 amino acids. V was shortened by 0 bases and J by 12 bases, with 15 bases between the two germline ends. Looked up from germline, CDR1 is SGHRS and CDR2 is YFSETQ.

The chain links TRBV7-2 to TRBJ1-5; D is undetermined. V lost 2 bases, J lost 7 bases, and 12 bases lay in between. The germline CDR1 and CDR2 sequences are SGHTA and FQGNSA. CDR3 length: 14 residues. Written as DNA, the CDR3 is TGTGCCAGCAGCTTATCGACTGCGGGACAGCCCCAGCATTTT. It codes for CASSLSTAGQPQHF.